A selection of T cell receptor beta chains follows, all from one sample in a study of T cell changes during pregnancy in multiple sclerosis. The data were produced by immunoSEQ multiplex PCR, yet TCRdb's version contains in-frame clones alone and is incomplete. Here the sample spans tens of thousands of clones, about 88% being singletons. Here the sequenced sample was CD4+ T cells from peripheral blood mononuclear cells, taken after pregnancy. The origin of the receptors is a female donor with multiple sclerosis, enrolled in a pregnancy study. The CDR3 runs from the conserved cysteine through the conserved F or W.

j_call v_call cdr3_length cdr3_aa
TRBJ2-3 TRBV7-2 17 CASSLIGLAGVADTQYF
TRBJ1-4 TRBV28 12 CASSLESEKLFF
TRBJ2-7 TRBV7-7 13 CASSQAGGYEQYF
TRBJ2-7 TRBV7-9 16 CASSLGGTSGSYEQYF
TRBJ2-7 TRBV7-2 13 CASSFKGVYEQYF
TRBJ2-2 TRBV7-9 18 CASSIGYGLATNTGELFF
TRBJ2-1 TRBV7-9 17 CASSPTSGSSSYNEQFF
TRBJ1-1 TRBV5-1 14 CASSWTGSNTEAFF
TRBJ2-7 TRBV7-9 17 CASSQSVLSGSLHEQYF
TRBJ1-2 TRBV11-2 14 CASSRLDRNYGYTF
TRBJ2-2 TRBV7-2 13 CASSLFSGGELFF
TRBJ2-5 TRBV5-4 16 CASSSRNRVGTETQYF
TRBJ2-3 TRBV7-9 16 CASSQLAGQGKDTQYF
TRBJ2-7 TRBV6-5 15 CASSYGSDSPYEQYF
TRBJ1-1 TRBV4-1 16 CASSQDRTGLNTEAFF
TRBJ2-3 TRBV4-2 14 CASSRGLAGDTQYF
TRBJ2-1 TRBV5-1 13 CASSRGSYNEQFF
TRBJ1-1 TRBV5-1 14 CASSSLRGDTEAFF
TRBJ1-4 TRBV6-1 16 CASSDTGTRANEKLFF
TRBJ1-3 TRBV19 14 CASRTGTAGNTIYF
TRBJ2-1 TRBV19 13 CASTSGTYNEQFF
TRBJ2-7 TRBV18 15 CASSPEPNTRYEQYF
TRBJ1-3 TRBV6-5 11 CATRSGNTIYF
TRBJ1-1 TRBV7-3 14 CASSSTGLGTEAFF
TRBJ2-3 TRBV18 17 CASSPRRTAGSTDTQYF
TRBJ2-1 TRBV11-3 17 CASSLVTSGRGNNEQFF
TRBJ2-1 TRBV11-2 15 CASSLQLAGRNEQFF
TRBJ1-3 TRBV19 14 CASSDRSSGNTIYF
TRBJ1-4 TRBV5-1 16 CASSPGWRATNEKLFF
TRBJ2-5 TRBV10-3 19 CAISESLDPSQGKQETQYF
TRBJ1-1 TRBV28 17 CASSLRPGAGDNTEAFF
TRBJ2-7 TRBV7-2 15 CASSSGPGESYEQYF
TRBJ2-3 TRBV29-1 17 CSVERTSGSRGTDTQYF
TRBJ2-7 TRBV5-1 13 CASSLQQGYEQYF
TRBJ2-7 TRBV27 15 CASGRPGQGIYEQYF
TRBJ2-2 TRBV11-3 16 CASSRLAGFNTGELFF
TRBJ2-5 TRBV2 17 CASSEARDRVSKETQYF
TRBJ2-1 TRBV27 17 CASSSTLAGGPYNEQFF
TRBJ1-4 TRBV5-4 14 CASSWGQGSEKLFF
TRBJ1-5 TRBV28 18 CASSLYRGPPYSNQPQHF
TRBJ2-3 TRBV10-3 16 CAISDRTSGKTDTQYF
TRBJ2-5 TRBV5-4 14 CASSPAQGWETQYF
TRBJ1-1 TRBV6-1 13 CASTRTANTEAFF
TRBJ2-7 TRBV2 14 CASTRAGRIYEQYF
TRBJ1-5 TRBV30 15 CAWSVTGKTTQPQHF
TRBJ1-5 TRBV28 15 CASTSPQGPNQPQHF
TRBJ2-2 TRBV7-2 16 CASSPTGLGNTGELFF
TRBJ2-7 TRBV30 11 CAGGQGYEQYF
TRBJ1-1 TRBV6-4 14 CASRVDTLNTEAFF
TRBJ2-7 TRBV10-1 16 CASSEPSGTGLNEQYF